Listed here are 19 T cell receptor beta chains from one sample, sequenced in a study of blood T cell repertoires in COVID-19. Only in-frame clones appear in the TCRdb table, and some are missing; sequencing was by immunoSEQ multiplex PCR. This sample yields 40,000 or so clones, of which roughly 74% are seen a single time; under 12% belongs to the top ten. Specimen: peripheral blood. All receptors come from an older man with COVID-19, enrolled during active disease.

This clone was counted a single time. The CDR3, as DNA: TGCAGCGTTGGACAGGCCCTGGGCTACACCTTC. This translates into CSVGQALGYTF. The chain has TRBV29-1 and TRBJ1-2; a weak D match, TRBD1 (6 bases). The CDR3 consists of 11 residues. CDR1 is SQVTM and CDR2 is ANQGSEA in the germline V gene. V was trimmed by 4 bases and J by 8 bases, leaving 11 bases between them.

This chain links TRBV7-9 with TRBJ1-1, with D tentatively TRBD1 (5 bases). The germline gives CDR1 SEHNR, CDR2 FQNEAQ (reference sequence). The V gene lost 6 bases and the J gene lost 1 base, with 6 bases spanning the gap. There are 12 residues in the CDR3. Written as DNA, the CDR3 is TGTGCCAGCAGGCAGGGGAACACTGAAGCTTTCTTT. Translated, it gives CASRQGNTEAFF.

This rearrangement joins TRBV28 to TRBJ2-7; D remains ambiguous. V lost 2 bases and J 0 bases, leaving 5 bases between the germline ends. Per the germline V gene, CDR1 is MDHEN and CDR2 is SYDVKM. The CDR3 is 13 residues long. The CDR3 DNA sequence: TGTGCCAGCAGTTTAGTAGCCTCCTACGAGCAGTACTTC. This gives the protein CASSLVASYEQYF.

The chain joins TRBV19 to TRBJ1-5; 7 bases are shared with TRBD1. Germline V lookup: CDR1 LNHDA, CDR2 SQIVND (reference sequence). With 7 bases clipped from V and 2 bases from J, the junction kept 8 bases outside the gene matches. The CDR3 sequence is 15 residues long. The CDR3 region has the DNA TGTGCCAGTATCAGGACAGGCCGGGGCAATCAGCCCCAGCATTTT. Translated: CASIRTGRGNQPQHF.

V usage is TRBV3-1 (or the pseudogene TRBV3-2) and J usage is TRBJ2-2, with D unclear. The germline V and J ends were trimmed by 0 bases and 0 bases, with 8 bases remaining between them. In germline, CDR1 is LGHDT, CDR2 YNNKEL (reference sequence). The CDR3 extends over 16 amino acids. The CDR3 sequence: CASSQERGANTGELFF. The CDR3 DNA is TGTGCCAGCAGCCAAGAACGAGGCGCGAACACCGGGGAGCTGTTTTTT.

DNA of the CDR3: TGTGCCAGCAGCCAAGGGGGACTAGCGAGAAGGGATGAGCAGTTCTTC. This translates into CASSQGGLARRDEQFF. The genes are TRBV3-1 (or the pseudogene TRBV3-2) and TRBJ2-1; 10 positions match TRBD2. The V gene end was trimmed by 1 base and the J gene end by 8 bases; junction bases not matched to a gene: 8. CDR3 size: 16 residues. Germline V lookup: CDR1 LGHDT, CDR2 YNNKEL (reference sequence).

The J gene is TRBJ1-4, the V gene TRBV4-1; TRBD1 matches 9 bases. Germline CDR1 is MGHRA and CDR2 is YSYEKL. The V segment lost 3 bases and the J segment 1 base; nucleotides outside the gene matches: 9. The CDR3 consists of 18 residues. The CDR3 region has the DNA TGCGCCAGCAGCCATAACAGGGGGCGCAGTAAAACTAATGAAAAACTGTTTTTT. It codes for CASSHNRGRSKTNEKLFF.

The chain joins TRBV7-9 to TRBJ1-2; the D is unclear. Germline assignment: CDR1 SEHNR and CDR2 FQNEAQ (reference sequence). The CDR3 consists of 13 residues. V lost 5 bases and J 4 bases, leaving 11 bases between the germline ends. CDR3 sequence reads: CASSPQWAYGYTF. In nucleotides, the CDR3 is TGTGCCAGCAGCCCCCAGTGGGCCTATGGCTACACCTTC.

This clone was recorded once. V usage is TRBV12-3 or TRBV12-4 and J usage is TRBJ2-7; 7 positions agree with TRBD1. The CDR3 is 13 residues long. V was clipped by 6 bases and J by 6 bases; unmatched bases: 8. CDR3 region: CASRPTGIREQYF. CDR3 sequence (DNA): TGTGCCAGCAGACCGACAGGGATTCGCGAGCAGTACTTC.

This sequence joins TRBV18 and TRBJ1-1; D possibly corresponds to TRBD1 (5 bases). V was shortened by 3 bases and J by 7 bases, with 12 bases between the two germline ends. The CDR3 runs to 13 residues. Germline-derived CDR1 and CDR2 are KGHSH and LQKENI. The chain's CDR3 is CASSPGEADEAFF. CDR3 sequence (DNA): TGTGCCAGCTCACCGGGGGAGGCGGATGAAGCTTTCTTT. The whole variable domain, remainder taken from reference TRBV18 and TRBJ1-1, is NAGVMQNPRHLVRRRGQEARLRCSPMKGHSHVYWYRQLPEEGLKFMVYLQKENIIDESGMPKERFSAEFPKEGPSILRIQQVVRGDSAAYFCASSPGEADEAFFGQGTRLTVV.

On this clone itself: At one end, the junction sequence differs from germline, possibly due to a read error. The CDR3 spells CASTRQGGVVLF. DNA for the CDR3: TGTGCCAGCACCCGACAGGGGGGTGTGGTACTCTTC. The chain joins TRBV28 to TRBJ1-2; TRBD1 agrees at 9 bases. The CDR3 consists of 12 residues. The V gene's germline CDR1 is MDHEN and CDR2 SYDVKM.

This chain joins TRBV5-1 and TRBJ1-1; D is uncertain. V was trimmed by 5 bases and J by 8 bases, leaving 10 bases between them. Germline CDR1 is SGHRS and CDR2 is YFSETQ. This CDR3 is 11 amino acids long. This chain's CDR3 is CASREQLEAFF. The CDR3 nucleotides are TGCGCCAGCAGGGAGCAGTTAGAAGCTTTCTTT. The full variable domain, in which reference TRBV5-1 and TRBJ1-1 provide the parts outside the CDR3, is KAGVTQTPRYLIKTRGQQVTLSCSPISGHRSVSWYQQTPGQGLQFLFEYFSETQRNKGNFPGRFSGRQFSNSRSEMNVSTLELGDSALYLCASREQLEAFFGQGTRLTVV.

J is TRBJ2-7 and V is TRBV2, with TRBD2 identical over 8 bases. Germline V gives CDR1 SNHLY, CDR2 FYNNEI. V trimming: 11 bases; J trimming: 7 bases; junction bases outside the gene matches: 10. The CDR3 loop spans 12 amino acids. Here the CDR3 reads CAATSGGREQYF. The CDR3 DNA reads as TGTGCCGCAACTAGCGGAGGACGGGAGCAGTACTTC.

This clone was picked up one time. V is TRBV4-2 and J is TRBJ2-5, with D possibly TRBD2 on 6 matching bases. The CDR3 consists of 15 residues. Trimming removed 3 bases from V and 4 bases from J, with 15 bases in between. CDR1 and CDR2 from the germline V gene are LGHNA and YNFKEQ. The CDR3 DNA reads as TGTGCCAGCAGCCAGACGGTGCGGGACGGAGAGACCCAGTACTTC. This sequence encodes CASSQTVRDGETQYF.

The CDR3 sequence: CASSQGTRDSYTDTQYF. CDR3 DNA sequence: TGTGCCAGCAGCCAAGGAACGCGGGACAGTTACACAGATACGCAGTATTTT. This chain links TRBV3-1 (or the pseudogene TRBV3-2) with TRBJ2-3; the D gene is possibly TRBD1 (7 bases). V dropped 1 base and J dropped 2 bases, with 16 bases sitting between them. Germline V gene data show CDR1 as LGHDT and CDR2 as YNNKEL (reference sequence). The CDR3 loop spans 17 amino acids.

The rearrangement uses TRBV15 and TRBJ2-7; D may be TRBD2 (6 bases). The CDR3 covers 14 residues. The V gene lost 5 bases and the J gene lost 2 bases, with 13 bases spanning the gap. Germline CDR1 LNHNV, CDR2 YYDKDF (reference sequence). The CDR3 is CATSPYGTPYEQYF. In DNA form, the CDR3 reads TGTGCCACCAGCCCCTACGGGACTCCCTACGAGCAGTACTTC.

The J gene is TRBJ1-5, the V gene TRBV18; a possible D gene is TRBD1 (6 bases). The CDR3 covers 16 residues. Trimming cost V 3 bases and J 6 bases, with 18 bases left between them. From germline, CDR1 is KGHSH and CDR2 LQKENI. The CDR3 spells CASSPRGTGLSQPQHF. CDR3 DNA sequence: TGTGCCAGCTCACCTAGAGGAACAGGGCTAAGTCAGCCCCAGCATTTT.

This CDR3 reads CASTTRGGYNEQFF. DNA of the CDR3: TGCGCCAGCACAACCCGCGGGGGCTACAATGAGCAGTTCTTC. The rearrangement links TRBV5-1 to TRBJ2-1; 7 bases map to TRBD2. Trimming cost V 6 bases and J 3 bases; bases outside gene matches: 6. The V gene's germline CDR1 is SGHRS and CDR2 YFSETQ. The CDR3 sequence is 14 residues long.

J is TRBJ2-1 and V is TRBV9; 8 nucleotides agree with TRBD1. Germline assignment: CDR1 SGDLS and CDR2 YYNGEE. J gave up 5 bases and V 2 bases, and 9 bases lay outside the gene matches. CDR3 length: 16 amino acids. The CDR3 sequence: CASSVRDRGSHNEQFF. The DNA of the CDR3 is TGTGCCAGCAGCGTGAGAGACAGGGGATCACACAATGAGCAGTTCTTC.